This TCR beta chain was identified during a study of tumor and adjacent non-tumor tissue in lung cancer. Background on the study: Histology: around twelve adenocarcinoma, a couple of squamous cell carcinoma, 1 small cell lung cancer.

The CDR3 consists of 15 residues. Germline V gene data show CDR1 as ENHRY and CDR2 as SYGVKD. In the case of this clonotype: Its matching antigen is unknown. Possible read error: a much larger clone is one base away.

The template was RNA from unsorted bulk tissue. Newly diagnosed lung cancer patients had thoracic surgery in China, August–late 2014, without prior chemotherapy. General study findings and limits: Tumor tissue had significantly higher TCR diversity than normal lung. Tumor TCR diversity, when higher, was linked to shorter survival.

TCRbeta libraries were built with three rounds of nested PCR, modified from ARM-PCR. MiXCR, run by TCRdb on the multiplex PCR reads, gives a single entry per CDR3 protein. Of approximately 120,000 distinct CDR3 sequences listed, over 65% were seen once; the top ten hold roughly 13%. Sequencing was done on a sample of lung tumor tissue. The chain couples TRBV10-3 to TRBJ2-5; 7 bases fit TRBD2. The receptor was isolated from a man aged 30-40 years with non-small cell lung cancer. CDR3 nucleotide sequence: TGTGCCATCAGTCCCGCCGGGGGGAATCGGGAGATCCAGTACTTC. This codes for CAISPAGGNREIQYF.